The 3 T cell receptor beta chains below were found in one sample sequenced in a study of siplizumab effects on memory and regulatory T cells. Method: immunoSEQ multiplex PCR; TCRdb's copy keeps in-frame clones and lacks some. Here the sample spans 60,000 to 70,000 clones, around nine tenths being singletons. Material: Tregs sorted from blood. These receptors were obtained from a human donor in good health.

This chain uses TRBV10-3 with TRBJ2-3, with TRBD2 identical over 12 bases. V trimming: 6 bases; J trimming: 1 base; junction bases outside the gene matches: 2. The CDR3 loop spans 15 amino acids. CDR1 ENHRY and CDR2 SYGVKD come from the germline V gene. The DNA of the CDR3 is TGTGCCATCAGGGCTAGCGGGAGGGGCACAGATACGCAGTATTTT. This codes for CAIRASGRGTDTQYF.

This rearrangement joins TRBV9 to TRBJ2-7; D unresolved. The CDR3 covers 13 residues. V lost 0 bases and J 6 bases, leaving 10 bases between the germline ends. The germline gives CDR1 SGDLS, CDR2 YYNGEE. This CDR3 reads CASSVGPYSEQYF. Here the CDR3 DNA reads TGTGCCAGCAGCGTAGGGCCATACAGCGAGCAGTACTTC.

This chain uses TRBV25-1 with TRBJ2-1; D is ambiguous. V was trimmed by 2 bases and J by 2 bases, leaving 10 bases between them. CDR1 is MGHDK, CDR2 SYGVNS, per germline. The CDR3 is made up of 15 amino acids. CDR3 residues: CASSEGLVAYNEQFF. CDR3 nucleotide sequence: TGTGCCAGCAGTGAAGGGTTAGTCGCCTACAATGAGCAGTTCTTC. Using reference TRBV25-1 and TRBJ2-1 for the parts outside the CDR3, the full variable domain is EADIYQTPRYLVIGTGKKITLECSQTMGHDKMYWYQQDPGMELHLIHYSYGVNSTEKGDLSSESTVSRIRTEHFPLTLESARPSHTSQYLCASSEGLVAYNEQFFGPGTRLTVL.